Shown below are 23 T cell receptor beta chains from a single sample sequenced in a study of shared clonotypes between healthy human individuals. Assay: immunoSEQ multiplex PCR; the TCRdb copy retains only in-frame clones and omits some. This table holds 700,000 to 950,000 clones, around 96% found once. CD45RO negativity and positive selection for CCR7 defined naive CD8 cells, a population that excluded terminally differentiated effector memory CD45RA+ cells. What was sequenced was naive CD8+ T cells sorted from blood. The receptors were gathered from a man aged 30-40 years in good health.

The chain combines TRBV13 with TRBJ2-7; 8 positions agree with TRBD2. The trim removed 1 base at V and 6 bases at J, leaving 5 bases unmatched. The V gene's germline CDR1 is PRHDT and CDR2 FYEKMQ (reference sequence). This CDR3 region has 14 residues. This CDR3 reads CASSLAGGPGEQYF. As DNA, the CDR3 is TGTGCCAGCAGCTTAGCGGGAGGGCCGGGCGAGCAGTACTTC.

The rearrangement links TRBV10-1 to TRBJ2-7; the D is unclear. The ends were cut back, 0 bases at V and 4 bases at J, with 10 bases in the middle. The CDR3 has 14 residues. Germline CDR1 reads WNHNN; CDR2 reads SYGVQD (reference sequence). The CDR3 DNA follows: TGCGCCAGCAGTGAGTCGTTTTTAGGATACGAGCAGTACTTC. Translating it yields CASSESFLGYEQYF.

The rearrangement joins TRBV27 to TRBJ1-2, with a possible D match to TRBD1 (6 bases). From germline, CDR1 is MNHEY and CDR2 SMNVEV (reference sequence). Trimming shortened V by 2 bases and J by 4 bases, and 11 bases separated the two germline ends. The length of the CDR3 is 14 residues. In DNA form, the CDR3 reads TGTGCCAGCAGTTTAGGGGGGGGCATCTATGGCTACACCTTC. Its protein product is CASSLGGGIYGYTF.

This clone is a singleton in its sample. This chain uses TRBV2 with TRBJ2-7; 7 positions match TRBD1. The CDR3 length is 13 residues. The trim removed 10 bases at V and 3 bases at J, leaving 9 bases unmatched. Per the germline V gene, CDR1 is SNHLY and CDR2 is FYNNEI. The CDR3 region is CANLHRDSYEQYF. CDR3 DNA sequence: TGTGCCAACCTTCACCGGGACAGCTACGAGCAGTACTTC.

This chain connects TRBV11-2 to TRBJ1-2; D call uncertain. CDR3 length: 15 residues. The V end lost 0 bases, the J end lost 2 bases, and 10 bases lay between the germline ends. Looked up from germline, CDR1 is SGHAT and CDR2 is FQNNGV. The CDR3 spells CASSLDPGSNYGYTF. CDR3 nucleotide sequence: TGTGCCAGCAGCTTAGATCCGGGGTCAAACTATGGCTACACCTTC.

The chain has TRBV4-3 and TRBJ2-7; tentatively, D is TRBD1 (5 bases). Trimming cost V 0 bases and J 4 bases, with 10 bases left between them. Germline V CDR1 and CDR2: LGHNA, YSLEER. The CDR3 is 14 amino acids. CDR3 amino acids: CASSQDTRTYEQYF. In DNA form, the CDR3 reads TGCGCCAGCAGCCAAGATACCAGGACATACGAGCAGTACTTC.

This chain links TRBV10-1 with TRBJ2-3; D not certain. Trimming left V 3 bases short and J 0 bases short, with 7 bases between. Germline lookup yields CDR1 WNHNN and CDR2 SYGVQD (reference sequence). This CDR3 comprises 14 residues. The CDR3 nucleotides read TGCGCCAGCAGTGATCCCAGAAGCACAGATACGCAGTATTTT. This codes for CASSDPRSTDTQYF.

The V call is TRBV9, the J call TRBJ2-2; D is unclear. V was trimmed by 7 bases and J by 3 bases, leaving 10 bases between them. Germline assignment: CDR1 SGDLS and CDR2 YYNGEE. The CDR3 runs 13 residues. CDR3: CASQGRYTGELFF. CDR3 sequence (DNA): TGTGCCAGCCAAGGAAGATACACCGGGGAGCTGTTTTTT.

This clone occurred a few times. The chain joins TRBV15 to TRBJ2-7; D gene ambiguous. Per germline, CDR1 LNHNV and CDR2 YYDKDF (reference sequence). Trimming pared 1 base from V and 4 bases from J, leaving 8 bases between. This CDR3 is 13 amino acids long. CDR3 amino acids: CATSRVLRYEQYF. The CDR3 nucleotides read TGTGCCACCAGCAGAGTACTTCGGTACGAGCAGTACTTC.

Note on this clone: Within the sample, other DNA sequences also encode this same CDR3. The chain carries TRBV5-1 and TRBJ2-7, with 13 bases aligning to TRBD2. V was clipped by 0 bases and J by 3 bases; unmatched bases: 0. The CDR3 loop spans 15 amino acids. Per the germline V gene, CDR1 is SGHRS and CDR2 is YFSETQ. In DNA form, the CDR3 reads TGCGCCAGCAGCTTGGGGACTAGCGGGAGCTACGAGCAGTACTTC. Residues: CASSLGTSGSYEQYF. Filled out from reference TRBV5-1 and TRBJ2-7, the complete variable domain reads KAGVTQTPRYLIKTRGQQVTLSCSPISGHRSVSWYQQTPGQGLQFLFEYFSETQRNKGNFPGRFSGRQFSNSRSEMNVSTLELGDSALYLCASSLGTSGSYEQYFGPGTRLTVT.

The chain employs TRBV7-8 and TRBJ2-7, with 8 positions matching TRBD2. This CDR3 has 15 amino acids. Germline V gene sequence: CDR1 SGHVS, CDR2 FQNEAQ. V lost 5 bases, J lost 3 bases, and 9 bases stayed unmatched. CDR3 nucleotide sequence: TGTGCCAGCAGCGACCCGGAAGCGGGAGTCTACGAGCAGTACTTC. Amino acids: CASSDPEAGVYEQYF.

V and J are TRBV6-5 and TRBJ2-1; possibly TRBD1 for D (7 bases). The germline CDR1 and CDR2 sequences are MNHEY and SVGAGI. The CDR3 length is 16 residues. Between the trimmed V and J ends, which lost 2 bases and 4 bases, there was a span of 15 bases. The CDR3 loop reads CASSYGGGFGYNEQFF. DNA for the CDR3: TGTGCCAGCAGTTACGGAGGGGGCTTTGGGTACAATGAGCAGTTCTTC.

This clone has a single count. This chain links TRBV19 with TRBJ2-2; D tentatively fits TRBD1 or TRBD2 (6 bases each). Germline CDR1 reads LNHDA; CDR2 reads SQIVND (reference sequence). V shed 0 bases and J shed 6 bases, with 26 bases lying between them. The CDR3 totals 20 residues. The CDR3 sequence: CASSIDSTTPWRGFSGELFF. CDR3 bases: TGTGCCAGTAGTATAGACAGTACAACACCCTGGAGGGGGTTCTCCGGGGAGCTGTTTTTT. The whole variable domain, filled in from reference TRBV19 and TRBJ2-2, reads DGGITQSPKYLFRKEGQNVTLSCEQNLNHDAMYWYRQDPGQGLRLIYYSQIVNDFQKGDIAEGYSVSREKKESFPLTVTSAQKNPTAFYLCASSIDSTTPWRGFSGELFFGEGSRLTVL.

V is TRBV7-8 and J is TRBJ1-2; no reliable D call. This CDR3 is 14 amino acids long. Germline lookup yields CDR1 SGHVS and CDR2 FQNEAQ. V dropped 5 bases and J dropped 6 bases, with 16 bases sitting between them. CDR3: CASSLSPGTDGYTF. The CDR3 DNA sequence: TGTGCCAGCAGCCTATCTCCAGGTACGGATGGCTACACCTTC.

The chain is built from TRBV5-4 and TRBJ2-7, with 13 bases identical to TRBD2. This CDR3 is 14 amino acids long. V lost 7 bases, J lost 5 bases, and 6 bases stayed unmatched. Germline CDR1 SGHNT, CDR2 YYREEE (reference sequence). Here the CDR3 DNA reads TGTGCCAGCTCCGGACTAGCGGGAGTTAACGAGCAGTACTTC. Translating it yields CASSGLAGVNEQYF.

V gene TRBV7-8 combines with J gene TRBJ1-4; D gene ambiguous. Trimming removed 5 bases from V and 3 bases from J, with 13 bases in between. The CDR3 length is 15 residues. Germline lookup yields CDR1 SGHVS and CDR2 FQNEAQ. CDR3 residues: CASSTRGNPNEKLFF. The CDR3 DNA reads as TGTGCCAGCAGCACCCGCGGGAATCCTAATGAAAAACTGTTTTTT. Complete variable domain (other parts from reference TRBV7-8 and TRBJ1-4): GAGVSQSPRYKVAKRGQDVALRCDPISGHVSLFWYQQALGQGPEFLTYFQNEAQLDKSGLPSDRFFAERPEGSVSTLKIQRTQQEDSAVYLCASSTRGNPNEKLFFGSGTQLSVL.

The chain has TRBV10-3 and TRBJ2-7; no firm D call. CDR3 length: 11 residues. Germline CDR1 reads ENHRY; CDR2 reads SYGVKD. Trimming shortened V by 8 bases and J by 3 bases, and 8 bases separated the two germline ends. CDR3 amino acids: CAIRKDYEQYF. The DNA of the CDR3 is TGTGCCATCCGGAAGGACTACGAGCAGTACTTC.

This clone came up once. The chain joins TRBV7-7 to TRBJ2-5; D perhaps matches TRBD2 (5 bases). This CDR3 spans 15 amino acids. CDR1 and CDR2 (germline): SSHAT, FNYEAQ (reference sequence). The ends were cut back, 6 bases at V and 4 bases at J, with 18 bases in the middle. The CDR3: CASSTTLGVAETQYF. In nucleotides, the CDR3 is TGTGCCAGCAGTACGACCCTCGGGGTGGCAGAGACCCAGTACTTC.

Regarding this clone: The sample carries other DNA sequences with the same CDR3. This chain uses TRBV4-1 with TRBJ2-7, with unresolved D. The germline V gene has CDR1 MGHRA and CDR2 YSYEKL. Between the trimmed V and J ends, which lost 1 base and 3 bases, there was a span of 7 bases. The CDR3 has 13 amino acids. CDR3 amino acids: CASSQVPDYEQYF. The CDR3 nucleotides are TGCGCCAGCAGCCAAGTTCCGGACTACGAGCAGTACTTC.

This CDR3 is CASSLRANEQFF. In nucleotides, the CDR3 is TGTGCCAGCAGCCTCCGCGCCAATGAGCAGTTCTTC. The chain carries TRBV11-2 and TRBJ2-1; D remains unclear. V lost 5 bases and J 6 bases, leaving 8 bases between the germline ends. The CDR3 is 12 amino acids. Germline values: CDR1 SGHAT, CDR2 FQNNGV.

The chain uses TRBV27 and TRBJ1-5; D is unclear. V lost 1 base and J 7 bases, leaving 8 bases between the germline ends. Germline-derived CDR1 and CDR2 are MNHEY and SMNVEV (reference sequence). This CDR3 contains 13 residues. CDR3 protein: CASSLWWGQPQHF. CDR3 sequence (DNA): TGTGCCAGCAGTTTATGGTGGGGACAGCCCCAGCATTTT.

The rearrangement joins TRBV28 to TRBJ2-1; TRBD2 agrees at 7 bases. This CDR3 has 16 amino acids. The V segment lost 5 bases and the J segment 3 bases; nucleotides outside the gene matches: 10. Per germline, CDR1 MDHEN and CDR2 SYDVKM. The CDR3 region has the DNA TGTGCCAGCAGTCCGAGGGCTAGCGGATACTACAATGAGCAGTTCTTC. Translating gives CASSPRASGYYNEQFF.

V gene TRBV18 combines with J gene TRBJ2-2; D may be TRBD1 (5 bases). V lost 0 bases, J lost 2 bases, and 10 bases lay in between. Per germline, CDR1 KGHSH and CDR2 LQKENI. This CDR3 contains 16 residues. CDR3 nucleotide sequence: TGTGCCAGCTCACCACCATCGACAGTCAACACCGGGGAGCTGTTTTTT. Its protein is CASSPPSTVNTGELFF. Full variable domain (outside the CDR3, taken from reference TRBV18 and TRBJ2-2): NAGVMQNPRHLVRRRGQEARLRCSPMKGHSHVYWYRQLPEEGLKFMVYLQKENIIDESGMPKERFSAEFPKEGPSILRIQQVVRGDSAAYFCASSPPSTVNTGELFFGEGSRLTVL.